The next 15 T cell receptor beta chains were all read from a single sample in a study of PD-1 blockade in classical Hodgkin lymphoma. Some clones are missing from TCRdb's copy, which holds only in-frame ones; the method was immunoSEQ multiplex PCR. The sample shows about 37,000 clones, around 80% of them seen only once. Every patient had relapsed following autologous stem cell transplantation, and cohorts differed in brentuximab vedotin exposure. The sequenced sample was peripheral blood mononuclear cells (PBMCs), obtained before the second cycle of nivolumab. Receptor source: a human donor with classical Hodgkin lymphoma.

This chain joins TRBV7-9 and TRBJ2-5; perhaps TRBD2 as D (5 bases). This CDR3 is 14 amino acids long. The ends were cut back, 5 bases at V and 7 bases at J, with 17 bases in the middle. In germline, CDR1 is SEHNR, CDR2 FQNEAQ (reference sequence). This CDR3 reads CASSTGLAPGTQYF. CDR3 sequence (DNA): TGTGCCAGCAGCACTGGACTGGCCCCAGGGACCCAGTACTTC.

The chain carries TRBV27 and TRBJ1-1; 7 bases match TRBD1. The length of the CDR3 is 13 residues. Unmatched junction bases numbered 2, after V lost 2 bases and J lost 5 bases. The germline V gene encodes CDR1 MNHEY and CDR2 SMNVEV (reference sequence). The CDR3 region is CASSLQGETEAFF. As DNA, the CDR3 is TGTGCCAGCAGTTTACAGGGGGAAACTGAAGCTTTCTTT.

Many counts were recorded for this clone. CDR3 DNA sequence: TGTGCCAGTAGTCCCCTATTCGGTCGGCGCACTGAAGCTTTCTTT. Amino acids: CASSPLFGRRTEAFF. The chain combines TRBV19 with TRBJ1-1; no reliable D call. Germline V gene sequence: CDR1 LNHDA, CDR2 SQIVND (reference sequence). There are 15 residues in the CDR3. V dropped 5 bases and J dropped 4 bases, with 17 bases sitting between them.

The table lists this clone with a count of one. The V gene is TRBV7-8, the J gene TRBJ1-4; TRBD1 matches at 8 bases. The CDR3 is 15 residues long. J gave up 1 base and V 6 bases, and 4 bases lay outside the gene matches. Per germline, CDR1 SGHVS and CDR2 FQNEAQ. CDR3 in DNA: TGTGCCAGCAGAGACGACAGGGGAACTAATGAAAAACTGTTTTTT. It codes for CASRDDRGTNEKLFF.

The V gene is TRBV5-4, the J gene TRBJ1-6; weak D call: TRBD1 (5 bases). Germline V gene data show CDR1 as SGHNT and CDR2 as YYREEE (reference sequence). CDR3 length: 14 amino acids. Trimming removed 5 bases at V and 9 bases at J, with 15 bases between. CDR3 nucleotides: TGTGCCAGCAGTATGGGGGGACCGAGTTCACCCCTCCACTTT. Translation: CASSMGGPSSPLHF.

This rearrangement joins TRBV10-3 to TRBJ2-3; D is undetermined. The CDR3 totals 15 residues. Germline V lookup: CDR1 ENHRY, CDR2 SYGVKD. V lost 6 bases, J lost 2 bases, and 15 bases lay in between. CDR3 protein: CAISPDNGDTDTQYF. As DNA, the CDR3 is TGTGCCATCAGCCCCGATAATGGGGACACAGATACGCAGTATTTT.

This clone was counted between two and nine times. This chain joins TRBV9 and TRBJ2-5, with D uncertain. V lost 0 bases and J lost 5, with 5 bases in between. CDR1 is SGDLS and CDR2 is YYNGEE in the germline V gene. The CDR3 spans 12 residues. The CDR3 loop is CASSVAGETQYF. The CDR3 nucleotides are TGTGCCAGCAGCGTAGCTGGTGAGACCCAGTACTTC.

The rearrangement joins TRBV4-3 to TRBJ1-1; TRBD1 is a possible D gene (6 bases). V shed 1 base and J shed 7 bases, with 13 bases lying between them. The CDR3 runs 14 residues. The germline V gene has CDR1 LGHNA and CDR2 YSLEER. The CDR3 nucleotides read TGCGCCAGCAGCCAAGCATGGGGGCGTAATGAAGCTTTCTTT. Its translation: CASSQAWGRNEAFF.

The rearrangement joins TRBV2 to TRBJ1-1; D gene uncertain. Germline values: CDR1 SNHLY, CDR2 FYNNEI. The V end was cut by 1 base, the J end by 1 base, with 4 bases between. The CDR3 totals 13 residues. CDR3 in amino acids: CASSEGPNTEAFF. DNA of the CDR3: TGTGCCAGCAGTGAAGGGCCGAACACTGAAGCTTTCTTT.

The J gene is TRBJ1-2, the V gene TRBV10-3, with D possibly matching TRBD1 (6 bases). V lost 7 bases and J 3 bases, leaving 9 bases between the germline ends. Germline CDR1 reads ENHRY; CDR2 reads SYGVKD. There are 12 residues in the CDR3. This CDR3 is CAIKGGDYGYTF. CDR3 coding DNA: TGTGCCATCAAGGGGGGCGACTATGGCTACACCTTC.

This clone has only a few counts. The chain employs TRBV11-2 and TRBJ2-5, with 7 bases fitting TRBD1. V lost 4 bases, J lost 2 bases, and 10 bases stayed unmatched. The CDR3 extends over 16 amino acids. Looked up from germline, CDR1 is SGHAT and CDR2 is FQNNGV. The CDR3 protein is CASSSDRRFRQETQYF. The CDR3 nucleotides read TGTGCCAGCAGCTCGGACAGGCGCTTTCGTCAAGAGACCCAGTACTTC.

This rearrangement joins TRBV7-8 to TRBJ1-5; a weak D match, TRBD1 (5 bases). The CDR3 runs to 14 residues. CDR1 is SGHVS and CDR2 is FQNEAQ in the germline V gene. V lost 4 bases to trimming and J lost 6 bases, with 13 bases between them. CDR3 sequence reads: CASSSEGGAQPQHF. The CDR3 nucleotides read TGTGCCAGCAGCTCTGAGGGCGGGGCTCAGCCCCAGCATTTT.

The rearrangement joins TRBV29-1 to TRBJ2-4; D is ambiguous. V was clipped by 1 base and J by 8 bases, with 12 bases between them. Germline V lookup: CDR1 SQVTM, CDR2 ANQGSEA. The CDR3 runs 13 residues. Here the CDR3 reads CSVEGPSADIQYF. Written as DNA, the CDR3 is TGCAGCGTTGAAGGACCGTCCGCGGACATTCAGTACTTC.

The V call is TRBV4-1, the J call TRBJ2-3; possibly TRBD2 for D (6 bases). The germline V gene encodes CDR1 MGHRA and CDR2 YSYEKL. The V and J ends lost 4 bases and 2 bases respectively, with 16 bases between them. CDR3 length equals 16 residues. CDR3 region: CASSRFGGASTDTQYF. CDR3 bases: TGCGCCAGCAGCCGATTTGGAGGGGCCTCCACAGATACGCAGTATTTT.

The J gene is TRBJ2-4, the V gene TRBV12-5; 14 positions match TRBD2. The CDR3 has 22 residues. Germline loops: CDR1 LGHNT, CDR2 FRNRAP. Germline trimming cut 1 base from V and 3 bases from J; bases unmatched to any gene: 17. DNA for the CDR3: TGTGCTAGTGGTTTGGAACTACGGAGGGGACTAGCGGGGGCCTCAGGCAAAAACATTCAGTACTTC. Protein product: CASGLELRRGLAGASGKNIQYF.